This T cell receptor beta chain derives from a study of T-cell memory formation after mild COVID-19 (dated by TCRdb to the early 2020s). Study-wide context: TCR sequence clusters from the two donors were largely donor specific. Two young, previously healthy adult volunteers made up the cohort, one male and one female. In a couple of donors, T-cell clones that expanded and contracted after mild COVID-19 were tracked by sequencing TCRalpha and TCRbeta repertoires over time.

Comment on this clonotype: This clone's antigen is unknown. There are no base qualities to consult, and no much larger clone falls within one base.

Ficoll-Paque density gradient centrifugation was used to isolate PBMCs. The sequencing machine was an Illumina NovaSeq 6000. TCRalpha and TCRbeta cDNA libraries were constructed by 5'RACE with constant-segment primers, with sample barcodes and unique molecular identifiers being introduced. RNA was extracted from every sample with Trizol reagent. Libraries were amplified in two PCR steps, with a second sample barcode and Illumina TruSeq adapters added in the second step. Sequencing of libraries was performed on an Illumina NovaSeq with 2 x 150 bp paired-end reads. The study's own analysis went as follows. Reads were demultiplexed and collapsed into UMI-guided consensus sequences with migec v1.2.7. Using mixcr v2.1.11, UMI consensuses were aligned to TRA and TRB V and J templates and then assembled into clonotypes. A clonotype was counted as expanded or contracted only when both edgeR and NoisET called the clonotype significant, with the noise models trained on biological replicates. edgeR calls used a false discovery rate-adjusted p below 0.01 and a log2 fold-change threshold of 1. PCA with hierarchical clustering of max-normalized trajectories of the 1000 most abundant clonotypes was used as exploratory dynamics analysis. Separately sequenced CD4+ and CD8+ repertoires were used to assign the CD4 or CD8 phenotype of responding clones. TCRdb reran the public reads through fastp at Q25 and MiXCR, keeping productive beta chains. Duplicate CDR3 protein sequences are folded into a single record with the most common DNA and genes. TCRdb's processing, not the authors' own work, is the source of the V and J calls. Here the sample has 190,000 or so distinct CDR3 sequences; roughly 23% occur a single time. The ten top clones hold 20% to 25% of the sample.

Results and caveats for the whole study, not just this receptor: Clones that contracted from day 15 to 85 showed balanced CD4/CD8 phenotypes, whereas a second wave of clones that expanded from day 15 to 37 leaned towards CD4+. The detection of some responding clones in pre-infection memory suggests that pre-existing cross-reactive memory T cells joined the SARS-CoV-2 response. Contracting CD4+ clones turned up mainly in the CM and EM memory subsets, whereas EMRA was where CD8+ clones were enriched. SARS-CoV-2 specificity was not confirmed for the second-wave clones peaking on day 37. The study covered only a couple of mild cases, and larger cohorts including severe cases with pre-infection samples were considered necessary.

Sequenced input: PBMCs or a T cell subset sorted from them (not recorded which). This TCR came from an adult woman who had mild COVID-19 (a few samples of this study predate the infection). The sample titles of this study are shuffled in the database, so cell type and time point are left out; the donor was told from shared clones.

The CDR3 has the sequence CASSTANWGTGIGGELFF. The nucleotides are TGCGCCAGCAGCACCGCGAACTGGGGGACAGGGATAGGCGGGGAGCTGTTTTTT. The chain is assembled from TRBV5-1 and TRBJ2-2, with 9 bases in between that match TRBD1. The germline V gene specifies SGHRS as CDR1 and YFSETQ as CDR2. Trimming accounts for 4 bases at V and 7 bases at J, while the number of junction bases matched to no gene is 17. The CDR3 holds 18 amino acids from the cysteine to the phenylalanine. Only the CDR3 portion is preserved as DNA: 54 bases, with reading frame beginning at the first base.